This TCR beta chain was identified during a study of T cell changes during pregnancy in multiple sclerosis. CDR1 ENHRY and CDR2 SYGVKD come from the germline V gene. The length of the CDR3 is 14 residues. Here immunoSEQ multiplex PCR was the method, and the copy in TCRdb shows in-frame clones only, minus some. This table holds about 68,000 clones, more than 80% found once. A word on this clone: Compared with germline, one end of the junction differs, possibly owing to a read error.

The sequence was collected from a female donor with multiple sclerosis, enrolled in a pregnancy study. Specimen: peripheral blood, collected in the second trimester of pregnancy. This chain links TRBV10-3 with TRBJ1-2; TRBD1 matches 8 bases. The CDR3 is CAISEPDYRQGMVF. The CDR3 DNA follows: TGTGCCATCAGTGAGCCGGACTATAGACAGGGGATGGTCTTC.